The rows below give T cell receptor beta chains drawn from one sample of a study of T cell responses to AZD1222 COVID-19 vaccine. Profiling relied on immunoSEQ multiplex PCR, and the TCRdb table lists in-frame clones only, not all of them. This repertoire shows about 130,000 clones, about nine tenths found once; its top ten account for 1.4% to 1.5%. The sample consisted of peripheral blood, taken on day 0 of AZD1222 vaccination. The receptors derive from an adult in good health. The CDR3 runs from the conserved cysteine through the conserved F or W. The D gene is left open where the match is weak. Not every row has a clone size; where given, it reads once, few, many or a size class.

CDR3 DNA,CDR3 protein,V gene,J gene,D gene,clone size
TGTGCCAGCAGCTCCCAGGCGGGAGCGTATGAGGCCCTCCACTTT,CASSSQAGAYEALHF,TRBV11-2,TRBJ1-6,NA,once
TGTGCCAGCAGTGATGGGGTTGGGGGAAGGCGAAATCAGCCCCAGCATTTT,CASSDGVGGRRNQPQHF,TRBV6-1,TRBJ1-5,NA,NA
TGTGCCTGGGCCCGGCAGTCTTTAACTGGAAACACCATATATTTT,CAWARQSLTGNTIYF,TRBV30,TRBJ1-3,NA,NA
TGTGCCAGTAGTCCCCGTTGGCAGGGGAACACCATATATTTT,CASSPRWQGNTIYF,TRBV19,TRBJ1-3,NA,NA
TGTGCCAGTACCCAACCCGGGGGGTCTGAAGCTTTCTTT,CASTQPGGSEAFF,TRBV19,TRBJ1-1,NA,NA
TGTGCCAGCAGCGTAGGACCGGGGCGGAGCGGGGGGGCCGCTAATGAGCAGTTCTTC,CASSVGPGRSGGAANEQFF,TRBV9,TRBJ2-1,TRBD2,once
TGCGCCAGCAGCCACGCCCTCTACCGACAGGGCCGAGATTCACCCCTCCACTTT,CASSHALYRQGRDSPLHF,TRBV4-1,TRBJ1-6,TRBD1,once
TGTGCCTGCGCCCAGGCAGGGGGGGGATTAACTGAAGCTTTCTTT,CACAQAGGGLTEAFF,TRBV6-6,TRBJ1-1,TRBD1,NA
TGTGCCAGCAGCCCACGTCGGGGAGAGACCCAGTACTTC,CASSPRRGETQYF,TRBV6-5,TRBJ2-5,NA,NA
TGTGCCAGCACCCTTTCCCCAACGAGGTACTCACCCCTCCACTTT,CASTLSPTRYSPLHF,TRBV7-3,TRBJ1-6,NA,NA
TGCGCCAGCAGCGGCGGGGGACAGCGTAATGAAAAACTGTTTTTT,CASSGGGQRNEKLFF,TRBV5-1,TRBJ1-4,TRBD1,NA
TGTGCCAGCACCGGACAGGGTCTCTATGGCTACACCTTC,CASTGQGLYGYTF,TRBV2,TRBJ1-2,TRBD1,NA
TGTGCCAGCAGTTACTTGTTCGGGGACTCACAAGATACGCAGTATTTT,CASSYLFGDSQDTQYF,TRBV6-5,TRBJ2-3,NA,once
TGTGCCAGCAGTTCGACGACAGGGGGTGGATACGAGCAGTACTTC,CASSSTTGGGYEQYF,TRBV27,TRBJ2-7,TRBD1,NA
TGTGCCAGCAGTGAAAAGAGTCAGACTAACACTGAAGCTTTCTTT,CASSEKSQTNTEAFF,TRBV2,TRBJ1-1,NA,NA
TGCGCCAGCAGTCAATCGGCCGGAATAAGCAATCAGCCCCAGCATTTT,CASSQSAGISNQPQHF,TRBV23-1,TRBJ1-5,NA,NA
TGTGCCAGCAGCTCGAGGACAGGGGGATATGAGCAGTACTTC,CASSSRTGGYEQYF,TRBV13,TRBJ2-7,TRBD1,few
TGTGCCACCAGCAGGACAGGGGGCCAAGAGGGCACCATATATTTT,CATSRTGGQEGTIYF,TRBV15,TRBJ1-3,TRBD1,NA
TGTGCCAGCAGCCGCGGACAGGGGGCCCACCAATGGTATGGCTACACCTTC,CASSRGQGAHQWYGYTF,TRBV7-9,TRBJ1-2,TRBD1,NA
TGTGCCAGCAGTACACAGGGGTCAGATACGCAGTATTTT,CASSTQGSDTQYF,TRBV11-2,TRBJ2-3,TRBD1,NA